Below, 15 T cell receptor beta chains from the same sample are listed, as sequenced in a study of persistence of HIV-infected CD4 T cells. The immunoSEQ assay was version 4, run in survey mode. The data were produced by immunoSEQ multiplex PCR, yet TCRdb's version contains in-frame clones alone and is incomplete. The sample has 46,000 or so clones; over 70% are singletons. Cells were stimulated with CMV-infected fibroblast lysates at 8 to 10 ug/mL. Memory cells lacking CD40L and CD69 with high CD45RO were sorted. No antigen is known for these receptors. The source material was CD4+ T cells sorted from PBMCs after 18-hour stimulation, sampled from a patient who received antiretroviral therapy. The receptors here all came from an adult man with HIV who was CMV-seropositive.

This sequence joins TRBV6-5 and TRBJ2-2; 7 bases are shared with TRBD1. Trimming at V came to 6 bases and at J to 4 bases, leaving 8 bases not matched to a gene. This CDR3 spans 15 amino acids. Germline V gene sequence: CDR1 MNHEY, CDR2 SVGAGI. In nucleotides, the CDR3 is TGTGCCAGCAGGTTTGTGACAGGGAGCACCGGGGAGCTGTTTTTT. It translates to CASRFVTGSTGELFF.

The genes are TRBV5-5 and TRBJ1-6, with 7 bases fitting TRBD1. Looked up from germline, CDR1 is SGHKS and CDR2 is YYEKEE (reference sequence). This CDR3 is built from 15 residues. Trimming at V came to 6 bases and at J to 5 bases, leaving 8 bases not matched to a gene. The CDR3 coding sequence is TGTGCCAGCACGCAACGGGACAGAGATAATTCACCCCTCCACTTT. Translating gives CASTQRDRDNSPLHF.

This clone has more than one count but fewer than ten. This sequence joins TRBV27 and TRBJ2-5; unclear D gene. V dropped 6 bases and J dropped 0 bases, with 14 bases sitting between them. The germline CDR1 and CDR2 sequences are MNHEY and SMNVEV (reference sequence). The CDR3 has 15 amino acids. CDR3 DNA sequence: TGTGCCAGCAGCATACGGATTGAGTACCAAGAGACCCAGTACTTC. This sequence encodes CASSIRIEYQETQYF.

This clone was counted a few times. The J gene is TRBJ1-6, the V gene TRBV7-9; D is unclear. V gave up 4 bases and J gave up 7 bases, with 11 bases separating them. CDR3 length equals 14 residues. Germline CDR1 reads SEHNR; CDR2 reads FQNEAQ (reference sequence). For the CDR3, the DNA is TGTGCCAGCAGCTCAATGGCGGCGAATTCACCCCTCCACTTT. It yields the protein CASSSMAANSPLHF.

This rearrangement joins TRBV6-5 to TRBJ1-6; D call uncertain. From germline, CDR1 is MNHEY and CDR2 SVGAGI. V was clipped by 9 bases and J by 9 bases, with 9 bases between them. This CDR3 is 11 amino acids long. The DNA for the CDR3 is TGTGCCAGTGAGGATGTTTCACCCCTCCACTTT. Encoded protein: CASEDVSPLHF.

The CDR3 loop is CAWSDTGFSNQPQHF. Here the CDR3 DNA reads TGTGCCTGGAGTGACACAGGGTTTAGCAATCAGCCCCAGCATTTT. J is TRBJ1-5 and V is TRBV30; D perhaps matches TRBD1 (6 bases). With 1 base removed from V and 0 bases from J, the gap between germline ends came to 10 bases. This CDR3 is 15 amino acids long. Germline-derived CDR1 and CDR2 are GTSNPN and SVGIG (reference sequence).

CDR3 loop: CASSLSGDSSYEQYF. CDR3 bases: TGTGCCAGCAGCTTATCCGGGGACTCCTCCTACGAGCAGTACTTC. The rearrangement joins TRBV7-2 to TRBJ2-7, with D possibly TRBD2 on 6 matching bases. The V end was cut by 2 bases, the J end by 0 bases, with 11 bases between. Germline-derived CDR1 and CDR2 are SGHTA and FQGNSA. The CDR3 has 15 amino acids.

V usage is TRBV14 and J usage is TRBJ2-6; D is perhaps TRBD1 (6 bases). There are 16 residues in the CDR3. Germline CDR1 and CDR2: SGHDN and FVKESK. V was trimmed by 9 bases and J by 2 bases, leaving 17 bases between them. The CDR3 is CASRDTVGAGANVLTF. The CDR3 DNA is TGTGCCAGTCGGGACACCGTAGGCGCTGGGGCCAACGTCCTGACTTTC.

Here the CDR3 reads CSVATRGGSNEQYF. In DNA, the CDR3 is TGCAGCGTTGCGACCCGAGGAGGCTCGAACGAGCAGTACTTC. V and J are TRBV29-1 and TRBJ2-7, with D tentatively TRBD2 (5 bases). Trimming cost V 4 bases and J 5 bases, with 18 bases left between them. Germline V gene lookup returns CDR1 SQVTM and CDR2 ANQGSEA. This CDR3 region has 14 residues.

This rearrangement joins TRBV5-4 to TRBJ1-1; D is unclear. Germline loops: CDR1 SGHNT, CDR2 YYREEE (reference sequence). This CDR3 is 13 amino acids long. V lost 2 bases to trimming and J lost 0 bases, with 5 bases between them. The CDR3 reads CASSFGLNTEAFF. The DNA for the CDR3 is TGTGCCAGCAGCTTCGGTTTGAACACTGAAGCTTTCTTT.

V is TRBV3-1 (or the pseudogene TRBV3-2) and J is TRBJ2-5; 7 bases are a match to TRBD1. Germline V gene sequence: CDR1 LGHDT, CDR2 YNNKEL (reference sequence). The ends lost 5 bases at V and 1 base at J; junction bases unmatched: 7. The CDR3 contains 15 residues. CDR3 nucleotides: TGTGCCAGCAGCACTACAGGGGTGCCCCAAGAGACCCAGTACTTC. Its translation is CASSTTGVPQETQYF.

The chain joins TRBV19 to TRBJ1-5; 8 bases match TRBD1. There are 15 residues in the CDR3. Germline trimming cut 4 bases from V and 9 bases from J; bases unmatched to any gene: 11. The germline V gene encodes CDR1 LNHDA and CDR2 SQIVND (reference sequence). The CDR3 DNA is TGTGCCAGTAGTAGAAAGGGACAGGACACATCGCCCCAGCATTTT. Residues: CASSRKGQDTSPQHF.

The V call is TRBV19, the J call TRBJ2-1; 7 positions match TRBD2. The junction had 4 bases not matched to a gene; V was cut back by 2 bases and J by 9 bases. The germline gives CDR1 LNHDA, CDR2 SQIVND (reference sequence). The CDR3 runs 13 residues. CDR3 residues: CASSIRGEGEQFF. CDR3 bases: TGTGCCAGTAGTATACGGGGGGAGGGTGAGCAGTTCTTC.

V is TRBV6-5 and J is TRBJ2-7; possibly TRBD2 for D (5 bases). The CDR3 length is 14 residues. Trimming shortened V by 7 bases and J by 7 bases, and 20 bases separated the two germline ends. Germline values: CDR1 MNHEY, CDR2 SVGAGI. The CDR3 nucleotides are TGTGCCAGCATCCTAGGAGGCCCCCCGGGGGAGCAGTACTTC. This gives the protein CASILGGPPGEQYF.

This clone was found once. The chain recombines TRBV10-3 with TRBJ2-2, with D perhaps matching TRBD1 or TRBD2 (5 bases each). This CDR3 is 15 amino acids long. Germline CDR1 and CDR2: ENHRY and SYGVKD. V was trimmed by 5 bases and J by 4 bases, leaving 14 bases between them. Here the CDR3 DNA reads TGTGCCATCAGTTCCGGGACCAGCCCCACCGGGGAGCTGTTTTTT. It yields the protein CAISSGTSPTGELFF.